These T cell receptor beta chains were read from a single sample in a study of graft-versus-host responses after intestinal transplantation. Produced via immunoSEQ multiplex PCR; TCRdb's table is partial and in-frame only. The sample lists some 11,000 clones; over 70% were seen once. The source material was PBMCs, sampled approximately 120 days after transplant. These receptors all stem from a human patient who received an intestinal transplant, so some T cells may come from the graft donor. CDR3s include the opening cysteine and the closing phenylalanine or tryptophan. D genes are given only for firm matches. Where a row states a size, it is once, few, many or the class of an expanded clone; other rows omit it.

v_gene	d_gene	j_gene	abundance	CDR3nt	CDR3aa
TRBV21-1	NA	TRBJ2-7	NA	TGTGCCAGTATAAAACGCCTCACCTACGAGCAGTACTTC	CASIKRLTYEQYF
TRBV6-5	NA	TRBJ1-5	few	TGTGCCAGCGTAGTCGGTCGGGACGGACGTCAGCCCCAGCATTTT	CASVVGRDGRQPQHF
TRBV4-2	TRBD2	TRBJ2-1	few	TGTGCCAGCAGCTTGATGCTAGCGGCGAATGAGCAGTTCTTC	CASSLMLAANEQFF
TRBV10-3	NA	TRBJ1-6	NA	TGTGCCATCAGCCGGGCATTAGATGGGGTCGGTTCACCCCTCCACTTT	CAISRALDGVGSPLHF
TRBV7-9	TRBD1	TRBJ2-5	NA	TGTGCCAGCAGACACCCGACAGGGGGGATAGAGACCCAGTACTTC	CASRHPTGGIETQYF
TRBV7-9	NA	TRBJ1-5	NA	TGTGCCAGCAGCGCCTCCCAGTTGCAGCCCCAGCATTTT	CASSASQLQPQHF
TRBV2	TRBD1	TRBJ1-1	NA	TGTGCCAGCAGAGGGCAGGGGGCTTGGGGCACTGAAGCTTTCTTT	CASRGQGAWGTEAFF
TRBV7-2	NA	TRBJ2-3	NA	TGTGCCAGCAGCTCGATAGCGGAAAGCACAGATACGCAGTATTTT	CASSSIAESTDTQYF
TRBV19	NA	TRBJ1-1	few	TGTGCCAGCTCAGTAGGCGTAGCACTTGAAGCTTTCTTT	CASSVGVALEAFF
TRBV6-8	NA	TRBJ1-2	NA	TGTGCCAGCAGTGATCTCAGGCACTATGGCTACACCTTC	CASSDLRHYGYTF
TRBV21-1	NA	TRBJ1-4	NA	TGTGCCAGCACCCTAGGTCGACAGGGAGCAACAACTAATGAAAAACTGTTTTTT	CASTLGRQGATTNEKLFF
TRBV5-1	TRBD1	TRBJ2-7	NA	TGCGCCAGCAGATACAGGGACAGGTTTACCTACGAGCAGTACTTC	CASRYRDRFTYEQYF
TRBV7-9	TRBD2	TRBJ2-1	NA	TGTGCCAGCAGTCTAGGGACTAGCGGGTACAATGAGCAGTTCTTC	CASSLGTSGYNEQFF
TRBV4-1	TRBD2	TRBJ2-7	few	TGTGCCAGCAGCCAAGAGGTGGGGCGGGGGTTCAACGAGCAGTACTTC	CASSQEVGRGFNEQYF
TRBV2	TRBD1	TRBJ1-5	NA	TGTGCCAGCAGTGAAAAGGGGGCACCCAATCAGCCCCAGCATTTT	CASSEKGAPNQPQHF
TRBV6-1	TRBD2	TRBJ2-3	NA	TGTGCCAGCAGTTGGGGAGGGGCCGGCACAGATACGCAGTATTTT	CASSWGGAGTDTQYF
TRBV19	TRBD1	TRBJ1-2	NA	TGTGCCAGTAGTACGACAGGGGGAGATGGCTACACCTTC	CASSTTGGDGYTF